These 27 T cell receptor beta chains came from one sample sequenced in a study of regulatory T cells in long-lasting Graves disease. Time point given: persistent/refractory GD, antithyroid drugs over 5 years with positive TRAb. The TCR library used RNA extracted from PBMCs. Relying on iRepertoire HTBI primers and Arm-PCR of CDR3 regions, the team built TCR beta libraries. MiXCR, applied by TCRdb to the multiplex PCR reads, yields one record per CDR3 protein. Among roughly 400,000 distinct CDR3 sequences, roughly a fifth were seen once, and the ten largest hold roughly an eighth. The starting material was peripheral blood mononuclear cells (PBMCs), obtained when the disease was refractory, from a patient treated with antithyroid drugs. These TCRs come from a female donor with Graves disease.

Written as DNA, the CDR3 is TGTGCCAGCAGCGTCGTACAGGGGGCGCGGGGCTACACCTTC. Its protein product is CASSVVQGARGYTF. The gene calls are TRBV5-4 and TRBJ1-2; TRBD1 matches 9 bases. The CDR3 contains 14 residues. CDR1 and CDR2 (germline): SGHNT, YYREEE (reference sequence). The junction had 9 bases not matched to a gene; V was cut back by 4 bases and J by 8 bases.

This clonotype occurred many times. The chain carries TRBV27 and TRBJ1-1; D ambiguous. CDR1 and CDR2 from the germline V gene are MNHEY and SMNVEV (reference sequence). CDR3 length: 13 amino acids. Trimming removed 5 bases at V and 5 bases at J, with 12 bases between. The CDR3 nucleotides are TGTGCCAGCAGTACCGTTTCTAGTACTGAAGCTTTCTTT. Encoded protein: CASSTVSSTEAFF.

This clonotype occurred many times. This chain connects TRBV28 to TRBJ2-7; D is ambiguous. The CDR3 loop spans 14 amino acids. CDR1 is MDHEN and CDR2 is SYDVKM in the germline V gene. The germline V and J ends were trimmed by 2 bases and 6 bases, with 14 bases remaining between them. The CDR3 sequence is CASSLETRALEQYF. The CDR3 DNA is TGTGCCAGCAGTTTAGAGACTCGCGCCCTCGAGCAGTACTTC.

This clonotype was observed many times. The V gene is TRBV2, the J gene TRBJ2-5, with 9 bases matching TRBD1. From germline, CDR1 is SNHLY and CDR2 FYNNEI. Germline trimming cut 6 bases from V and 4 bases from J; bases unmatched to any gene: 6. CDR3 length: 14 amino acids. Here the CDR3 DNA reads TGTGCCAGCAGAATGGACAGGGGAACAGAGACCCAGTACTTC. Translation gives CASRMDRGTETQYF. The complete variable domain, with remaining parts taken from reference TRBV2 and TRBJ2-5, reads EPEVTQTPSHQVTQMGQEVILRCVPISNHLYFYWYRQILGQKVEFLVSFYNNEISEKSEIFDDQFSVERPDGSNFTLKIRSTKLEDSAMYFCASRMDRGTETQYFGPGTRLLVL.

This clonotype was seen at least ten times. The chain combines TRBV20-1 with TRBJ2-7, with 9 positions matching TRBD1. Germline loops: CDR1 DFQATT, CDR2 SNEGSKA (reference sequence). This CDR3 has 13 residues. J was trimmed by 1 base and V by 6 bases; bases with no gene match: 4. The CDR3 region is CSAEDRGSYEQYF. The CDR3 DNA is TGCAGTGCAGAGGACAGGGGATCCTACGAGCAGTACTTC.

The sample holds many counts of this clonotype. The chain is built from TRBV28 and TRBJ1-5; maybe TRBD1 (6 bases). The CDR3 runs to 13 residues. Trimming shortened V by 9 bases and J by 4 bases, and 13 bases separated the two germline ends. Germline-derived CDR1 and CDR2 are MDHEN and SYDVKM. Here the CDR3 reads CASHTTGNQPQHF. The CDR3 region has the DNA TGTGCCAGTCACACTACAGGGAATCAGCCCCAGCATTTT.

This clonotype appeared many times. The genes are TRBV5-5 and TRBJ2-7; TRBD1 is a possible D gene (5 bases). Germline CDR1 is SGHKS and CDR2 is YYEKEE (reference sequence). The CDR3 length is 11 residues. V lost 0 bases to trimming and J lost 10 bases, with 8 bases between them. DNA for the CDR3: TGTGCCAGCAGCTTGGGGACATCTCAGTACTTC. This gives the protein CASSLGTSQYF.

The chain has TRBV10-3 and TRBJ1-2; 10 bases line up with TRBD1. V was pared by 8 bases and J by 8 bases, with 2 bases of the junction left unmatched. CDR3 size: 11 residues. CDR1 is ENHRY, CDR2 SYGVKD, per germline. CDR3 in amino acids: CAIGTGDGYTF. CDR3 in DNA: TGTGCCATCGGGACAGGGGACGGCTACACCTTC.

This clonotype was found many times. The CDR3 bases are TGTGCCAGCACACACGGTGGCACCGGGGAGCTGTTTTTT. Translating it yields CASTHGGTGELFF. The J gene is TRBJ2-2, the V gene TRBV28; no reliable D call. Trimming took 7 bases from V and 4 from J, leaving 10 bases between them. The germline gives CDR1 MDHEN, CDR2 SYDVKM. This CDR3 has 13 amino acids.

This clonotype was recorded many times. The chain carries TRBV10-3 and TRBJ2-2; D is uncertain. Germline CDR1 and CDR2: ENHRY and SYGVKD. There are 14 residues in the CDR3. The V end lost 0 bases, the J end lost 1 base, and 3 bases lay between the germline ends. As DNA, the CDR3 is TGTGCCATCAGTGAGTCGGAGAACACCGGGGAGCTGTTTTTT. It is translated as CAISESENTGELFF.

The chain links TRBV20-1 to TRBJ2-3; D possibly corresponds to TRBD2 (6 bases). Germline V gene sequence: CDR1 DFQATT, CDR2 SNEGSKA (reference sequence). The V end was cut by 6 bases, the J end by 4 bases, with 17 bases between. This CDR3 comprises 14 residues. CDR3 residues: CSALRAGSADTQYF. CDR3 DNA sequence: TGCAGTGCCCTACGGGCCGGGAGCGCAGATACGCAGTATTTT.

This clonotype was counted many times. The gene calls are TRBV12-3 or TRBV12-4 and TRBJ1-5, with D possibly being TRBD1 (6 bases). V was pared by 3 bases and J by 3 bases, with 15 bases between. The CDR3 covers 16 residues. CDR3 loop: CASSLGPGQSNQPQHF. The CDR3 coding sequence is TGTGCCAGCAGTTTGGGGCCAGGACAGTCCAATCAGCCCCAGCATTTT.

This clonotype was recorded a few times. V and J are TRBV12-3 or TRBV12-4 and TRBJ2-1, with 7 bases identical to TRBD2. The V and J ends lost 2 bases and 4 bases, in that order; junction bases with no gene match: 5. CDR3 size: 15 residues. The CDR3 DNA follows: TGTGCCAGCAGTTTATTCGGGGGGACGTACAATGAGCAGTTCTTC. As protein: CASSLFGGTYNEQFF.

This clonotype was found many times. This chain uses TRBV12-3 or TRBV12-4 with TRBJ2-7, with 7 positions matching TRBD1. CDR3 length: 13 residues. J lost 6 bases, V lost 9 bases, and 11 bases had no gene match. The CDR3 DNA reads TGTGCCAGGACCCTTCTTGGGGACAGCGAGCAGTACTTC. Protein: CARTLLGDSEQYF.

This CDR3 reads CASSLPSGSISEQFF. For the CDR3, the DNA is TGTGCCAGCAGCTTACCTAGCGGGAGTATTTCCGAGCAGTTCTTC. The chain links TRBV12-3 or TRBV12-4 to TRBJ2-1, with 10 positions matching TRBD2. The CDR3 sequence is 15 residues long. Germline trimming cut 6 bases from V and 10 bases from J; bases unmatched to any gene: 12.

This clonotype was seen ten or more times. The rearrangement links TRBV24-1 to TRBJ2-5; no clear D. The CDR3 loop spans 15 amino acids. Germline V gene lookup returns CDR1 KGHDR and CDR2 SFDVKD. The germline V and J ends were trimmed by 1 base and 3 bases, with 11 bases remaining between them. CDR3 residues: CATSDLSDFEETQYF. The CDR3 nucleotides are TGTGCCACCAGTGATTTATCTGATTTTGAAGAGACCCAGTACTTC.

This clonotype was observed many times. V usage is TRBV11-2 and J usage is TRBJ2-5; D gene unclear. V dropped 1 base and J dropped 5 bases, with 17 bases sitting between them. CDR1 is SGHAT, CDR2 FQNNGV, per germline. The CDR3 covers 16 residues. The CDR3 sequence is CASSLVYSSSAETQYF. Written as DNA, the CDR3 is TGTGCCAGCAGCTTAGTATATTCGAGTTCTGCGGAGACCCAGTACTTC.

J is TRBJ2-1 and V is TRBV12-3 or TRBV12-4; 7 bases map to TRBD1. This CDR3 is built from 18 residues. V was clipped by 5 bases and J by 0 bases; unmatched bases: 13. For the CDR3, the DNA is TGTGCCAGCAGTCCCCGCGCCGCAGGGGGTAGCTCCTACAATGAGCAGTTCTTC. Its translation is CASSPRAAGGSSYNEQFF.

The sample holds many counts of this clonotype. Here the CDR3 reads CATSRGIQSTNEKLFF. In DNA, the CDR3 is TGTGCCACCAGCAGAGGTATACAGTCAACTAATGAAAAACTGTTTTTT. The rearrangement links TRBV15 to TRBJ1-4; no reliable D call. CDR1 and CDR2 from the germline V gene are LNHNV and YYDKDF (reference sequence). Trimming pared 1 base from V and 0 bases from J, leaving 9 bases between. CDR3 length equals 16 residues.

In its sample, this clonotype was seen many times. The chain carries TRBV6-5 and TRBJ2-7; no firm D call. V shed 0 bases and J shed 3 bases, with 15 bases lying between them. This CDR3 is 16 amino acids long. Germline V gives CDR1 MNHEY, CDR2 SVGAGI. The CDR3 region is CASSYSLGSPVYEQYF. As DNA, the CDR3 is TGTGCCAGCAGTTACTCGCTGGGAAGCCCCGTCTACGAGCAGTACTTC.

In this sample, this clonotype turned up many times. This chain joins TRBV28 and TRBJ1-5; D possibly corresponds to TRBD1 (6 bases). Looked up from germline, CDR1 is MDHEN and CDR2 is SYDVKM. The V end was cut by 3 bases, the J end by 1 base, with 16 bases between. This CDR3 comprises 17 residues. In nucleotides, the CDR3 is TGTGCCAGCAGTTTCGAGGGAGGGGGAATAAGCAATCAGCCCCAGCATTTT. Protein sequence: CASSFEGGGISNQPQHF.

The chain carries TRBV6-1 and TRBJ2-5; D is uncertain. V was trimmed by 3 bases and J by 8 bases, leaving 10 bases between them. Germline lookup yields CDR1 MNHNS and CDR2 SASEGT. CDR3 length: 12 residues. CDR3 residues: CASSEPLGTQYF. The DNA for the CDR3 is TGTGCCAGCAGTGAGCCCCTAGGCACCCAGTACTTC.

Many counts were recorded for this clonotype. The J gene is TRBJ1-1, the V gene TRBV6-1; D might be TRBD1 (5 bases). V lost 3 bases and J 5 bases, leaving 16 bases between the germline ends. This CDR3 is built from 15 residues. CDR1 and CDR2 from the germline V gene are MNHNS and SASEGT. CDR3 protein: CASSDGWGILTEAFF. The CDR3 coding sequence is TGTGCCAGCAGTGATGGGTGGGGGATCCTAACTGAAGCTTTCTTT.

The V gene is TRBV7-9, the J gene TRBJ1-1; perhaps TRBD1 as D (6 bases). This CDR3 region has 14 residues. The V end lost 6 bases, the J end lost 1 base, and 12 bases lay between the germline ends. CDR1 and CDR2 (germline): SEHNR, FQNEAQ (reference sequence). CDR3 sequence: CASRPGQTNTEAFF. For the CDR3, the DNA is TGTGCCAGCAGACCGGGACAAACGAACACTGAAGCTTTCTTT. Based on the CDR3 plus reference TRBV7-9 and TRBJ1-1, the full variable domain is DTGVSQNPRHKITKRGQNVTFRCDPISEHNRLYWYRQTLGQGPEFLTYFQNEAQLEKSRLLSDRFSAERPKGSFSTLEIQRTEQGDSAMYLCASRPGQTNTEAFFGQGTRLTVV.

The rearrangement joins TRBV5-1 to TRBJ2-1; D is perhaps TRBD2 (6 bases). Germline loops: CDR1 SGHRS, CDR2 YFSETQ. V lost 0 bases to trimming and J lost 7 bases, with 17 bases between them. This CDR3 spans 16 amino acids. Written as DNA, the CDR3 is TGCGCCAGCAGCTTGGTTCCTAGCGCAATAAGGAATGAGCAGTTCTTC. Protein: CASSLVPSAIRNEQFF.

This clonotype was counted between two and nine times. The rearrangement links TRBV4-2 to TRBJ2-5, with D perhaps TRBD1 (5 bases). The CDR3 sequence is 15 residues long. The germline V and J ends were trimmed by 0 bases and 5 bases, with 13 bases remaining between them. In germline, CDR1 is LGHNA, CDR2 YNFKEQ. The CDR3 DNA follows: TGTGCCAGCAGCCAAGAGGATACCAGGGTCGAGACCCAGTACTTC. This encodes CASSQEDTRVETQYF.

This clonotype was detected ten times or more. This sequence joins TRBV12-3 or TRBV12-4 and TRBJ1-5; tentative D call: TRBD1 (6 bases). This CDR3 spans 14 amino acids. V was pared by 4 bases and J by 4 bases, with 11 bases between. CDR3 nucleotides: TGTGCCAGCAGTTCCAACAGGGTTAATCAGCCCCAGCATTTT. Protein sequence: CASSSNRVNQPQHF.